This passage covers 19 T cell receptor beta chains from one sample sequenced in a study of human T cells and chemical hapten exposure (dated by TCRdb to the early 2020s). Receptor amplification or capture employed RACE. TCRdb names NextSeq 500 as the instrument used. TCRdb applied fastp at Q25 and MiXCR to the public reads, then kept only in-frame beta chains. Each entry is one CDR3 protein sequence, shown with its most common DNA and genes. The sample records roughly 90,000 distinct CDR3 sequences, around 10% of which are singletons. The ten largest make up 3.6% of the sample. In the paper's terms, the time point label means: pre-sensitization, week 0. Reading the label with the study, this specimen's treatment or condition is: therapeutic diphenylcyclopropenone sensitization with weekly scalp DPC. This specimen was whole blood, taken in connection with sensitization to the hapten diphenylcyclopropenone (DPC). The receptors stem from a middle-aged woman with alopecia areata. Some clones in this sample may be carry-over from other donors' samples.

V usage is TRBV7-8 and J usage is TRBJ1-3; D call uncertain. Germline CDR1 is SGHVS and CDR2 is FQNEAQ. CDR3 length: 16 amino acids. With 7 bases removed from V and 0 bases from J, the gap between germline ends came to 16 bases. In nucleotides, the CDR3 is TGTGCCAGCACCGCGACGGGTTATGACTCTGGAAACACCATATATTTT. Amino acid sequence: CASTATGYDSGNTIYF.

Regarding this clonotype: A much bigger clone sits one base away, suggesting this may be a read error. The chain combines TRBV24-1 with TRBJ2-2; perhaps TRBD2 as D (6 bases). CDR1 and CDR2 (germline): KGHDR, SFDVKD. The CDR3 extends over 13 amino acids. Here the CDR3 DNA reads TGTGCCACCAGTGCGGCTAACACCGGGGGGCTGTTTTTT. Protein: CATSAANTGGLFF.

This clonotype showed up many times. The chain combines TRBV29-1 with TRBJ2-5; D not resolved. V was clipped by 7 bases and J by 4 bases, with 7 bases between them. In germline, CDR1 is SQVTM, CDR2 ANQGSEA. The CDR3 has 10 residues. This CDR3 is CSALRETQYF. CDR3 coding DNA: TGCAGCGCCCTTCGAGAGACCCAGTACTTC.

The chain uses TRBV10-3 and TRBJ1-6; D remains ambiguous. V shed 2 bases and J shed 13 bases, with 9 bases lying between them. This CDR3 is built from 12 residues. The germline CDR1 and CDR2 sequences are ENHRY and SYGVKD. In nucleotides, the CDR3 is TGTGCCATCAGTGAGGCGGGTCACCCCCTCCACTTT. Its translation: CAISEAGHPLHF.

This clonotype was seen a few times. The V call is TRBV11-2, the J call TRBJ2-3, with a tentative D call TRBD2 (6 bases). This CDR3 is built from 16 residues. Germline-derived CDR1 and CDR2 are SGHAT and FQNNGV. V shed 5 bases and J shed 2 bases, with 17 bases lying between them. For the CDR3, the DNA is TGTGCCAGCAGCCCTGTTCGCGGGATGACCACAGATACGCAGTATTTT. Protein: CASSPVRGMTTDTQYF.

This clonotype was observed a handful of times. CDR3 sequence reads: CASSQGHSGFSGELFF. The CDR3 nucleotides read TGCGCCAGCAGCCAAGGCCATAGCGGTTTTTCCGGGGAGCTGTTTTTT. The chain combines TRBV4-3 with TRBJ2-2; D possibly corresponds to TRBD2 (6 bases). V lost 1 base and J 6 bases, leaving 15 bases between the germline ends. CDR3 length: 16 residues. Germline CDR1 LGHNA, CDR2 YSLEER.

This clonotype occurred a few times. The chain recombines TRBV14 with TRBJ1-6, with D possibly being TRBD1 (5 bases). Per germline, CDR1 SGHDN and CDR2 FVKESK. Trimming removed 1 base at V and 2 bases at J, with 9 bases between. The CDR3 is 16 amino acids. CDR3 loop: CASSQGEQAYNSPLHF. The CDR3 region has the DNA TGTGCCAGCAGCCAAGGGGAACAGGCCTATAATTCACCCCTCCACTTT.

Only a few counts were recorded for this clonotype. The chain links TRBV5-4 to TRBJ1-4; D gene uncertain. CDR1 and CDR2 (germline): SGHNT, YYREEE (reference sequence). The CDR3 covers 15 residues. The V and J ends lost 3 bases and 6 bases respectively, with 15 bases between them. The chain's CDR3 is CASSSRRGSDEKLFF. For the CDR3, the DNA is TGTGCCAGCAGCTCCCGTAGAGGCTCGGATGAAAAACTGTTTTTT.

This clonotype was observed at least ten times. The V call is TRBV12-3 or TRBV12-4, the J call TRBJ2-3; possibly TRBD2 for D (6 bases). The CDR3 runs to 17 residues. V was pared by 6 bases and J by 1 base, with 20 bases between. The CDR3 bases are TGTGCCAGCAGCCCTAGGTTGGTGGCGGGGCGCACAGATACGCAGTATTTT. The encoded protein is CASSPRLVAGRTDTQYF.

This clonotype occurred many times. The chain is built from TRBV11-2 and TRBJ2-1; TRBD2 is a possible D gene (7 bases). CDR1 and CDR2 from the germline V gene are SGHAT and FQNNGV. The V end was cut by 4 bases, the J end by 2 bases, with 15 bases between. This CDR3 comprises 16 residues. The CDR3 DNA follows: TGTGCCAGCAGCTCTGGGGGGGCGGGAGCCTACAATGAGCAGTTCTTC. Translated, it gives CASSSGGAGAYNEQFF.

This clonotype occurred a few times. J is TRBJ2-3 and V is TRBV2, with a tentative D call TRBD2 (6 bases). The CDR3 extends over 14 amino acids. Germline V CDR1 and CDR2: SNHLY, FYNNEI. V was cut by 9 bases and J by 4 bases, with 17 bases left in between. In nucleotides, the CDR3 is TGTGCCAGGGAGAAGGAGGGCGGGTCAGATACGCAGTATTTT. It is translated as CAREKEGGSDTQYF.

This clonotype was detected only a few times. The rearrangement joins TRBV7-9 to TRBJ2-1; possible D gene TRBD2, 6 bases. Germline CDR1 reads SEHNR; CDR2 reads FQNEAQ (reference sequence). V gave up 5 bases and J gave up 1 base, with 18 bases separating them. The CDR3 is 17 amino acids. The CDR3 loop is CASSRPPRGYSYNEQFF. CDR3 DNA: TGTGCCAGCAGCCGGCCCCCTCGGGGGTATTCCTACAATGAGCAGTTCTTC.

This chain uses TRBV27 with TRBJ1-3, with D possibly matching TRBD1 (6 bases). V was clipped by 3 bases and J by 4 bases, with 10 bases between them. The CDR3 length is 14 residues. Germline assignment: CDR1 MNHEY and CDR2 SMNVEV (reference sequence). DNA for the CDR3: TGTGCCAGCAGTTTCCGGGGGCGAGGAAACACCATATATTTT. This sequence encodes CASSFRGRGNTIYF.

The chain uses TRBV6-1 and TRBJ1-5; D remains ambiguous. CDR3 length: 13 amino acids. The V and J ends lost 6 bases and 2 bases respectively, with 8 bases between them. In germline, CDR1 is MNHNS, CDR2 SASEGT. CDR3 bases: TGTGCCAGCAGGTGGGAGGGCAATCAGCCCCAGCATTTT. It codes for CASRWEGNQPQHF.

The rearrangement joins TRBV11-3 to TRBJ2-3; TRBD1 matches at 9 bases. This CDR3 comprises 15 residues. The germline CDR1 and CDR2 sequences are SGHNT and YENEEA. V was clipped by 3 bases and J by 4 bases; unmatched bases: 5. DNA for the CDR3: TGTGCCAGCAGCTTGGACAGGGGAAGGGCAGATACGCAGTATTTT. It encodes CASSLDRGRADTQYF. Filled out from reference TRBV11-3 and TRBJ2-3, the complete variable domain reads EAGVVQSPRYKIIEKKQPVAFWCNPISGHNTLYWYLQNLGQGPELLIRYENEEAVDDSQLPKDRFSAERLKGVDSTLKIQPAELGDSAVYLCASSLDRGRADTQYFGPGTRLTVL.

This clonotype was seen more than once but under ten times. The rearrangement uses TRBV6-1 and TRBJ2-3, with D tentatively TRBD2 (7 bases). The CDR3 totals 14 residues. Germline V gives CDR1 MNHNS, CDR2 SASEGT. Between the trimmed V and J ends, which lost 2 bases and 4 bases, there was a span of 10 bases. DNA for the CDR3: TGTGCCAGCAGTGAAAGGGGGGGAGCAGATACGCAGTATTTT. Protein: CASSERGGADTQYF.

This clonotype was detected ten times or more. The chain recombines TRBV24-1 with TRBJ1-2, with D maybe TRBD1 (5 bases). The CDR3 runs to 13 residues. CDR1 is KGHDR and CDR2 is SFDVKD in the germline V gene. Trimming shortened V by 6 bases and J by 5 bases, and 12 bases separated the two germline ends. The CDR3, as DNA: TGTGCCACCAGTTTAGGGGTTCCGTATGGCTACACCTTC. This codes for CATSLGVPYGYTF.

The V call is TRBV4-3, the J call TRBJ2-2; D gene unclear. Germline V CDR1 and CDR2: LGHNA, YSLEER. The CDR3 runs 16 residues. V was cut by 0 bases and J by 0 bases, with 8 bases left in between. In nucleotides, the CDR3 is TGCGCCAGCAGCCAAGACCCAGGCTCGAACACCGGGGAGCTGTTTTTT. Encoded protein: CASSQDPGSNTGELFF.

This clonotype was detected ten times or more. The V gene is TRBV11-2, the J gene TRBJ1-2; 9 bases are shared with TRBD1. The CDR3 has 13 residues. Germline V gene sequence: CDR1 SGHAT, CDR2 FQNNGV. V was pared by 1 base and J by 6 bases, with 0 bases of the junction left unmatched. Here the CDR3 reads CASSLGTGDGYTF. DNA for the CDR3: TGTGCCAGCAGCTTAGGGACAGGGGATGGCTACACCTTC.